Following are 9 T cell receptor beta chains from one sample sequenced in a study of beta chain features in type 1 diabetes. Expressed TCRB transcripts were sequenced after all isolated RNA was converted to cDNA. Assay used: immunoSEQ multiplex PCR; TCRdb lists only in-frame clones, some missing. Of 350,000 to 450,000 clones in the sample, about 16% were seen once. The material sequenced was naive CD4+ T cells from blood. These TCRs come from a woman aged 18-29 years in good health.

The chain carries TRBV7-9 and TRBJ2-7, with TRBD2 as a possible D gene (5 bases). V lost 5 bases, J lost 3 bases, and 8 bases lay in between. CDR3 length: 12 residues. CDR1 and CDR2 from the germline V gene are SEHNR and FQNEAQ (reference sequence). CDR3 protein: CASSGEFYEQYF. The CDR3 DNA sequence: TGTGCCAGCAGCGGGGAGTTCTACGAGCAGTACTTC.

The sample holds a few counts of this clone. The J gene is TRBJ2-7, the V gene TRBV19; D is unclear. The length of the CDR3 is 13 residues. Deletions cut 5 bases from V and 2 bases from J, with 10 bases between. Looked up from germline, CDR1 is LNHDA and CDR2 is SQIVND (reference sequence). The CDR3 DNA is TGTGCCAGTAGTTCAGATACCGCCTACGAGCAGTACTTC. Its protein product is CASSSDTAYEQYF.

The chain uses TRBV27 and TRBJ1-2; tentatively, D is TRBD1 (6 bases). CDR1 and CDR2 from the germline V gene are MNHEY and SMNVEV (reference sequence). The CDR3 is 13 amino acids. V lost 3 bases to trimming and J lost 4 bases, with 9 bases between them. CDR3 in DNA: TGTGCCAGCAGTTTTGGGGGCGGCTATGGCTACACCTTC. It codes for CASSFGGGYGYTF.

This chain links TRBV6-5 with TRBJ2-1; TRBD1 matches at 7 bases. The CDR3 is 15 amino acids. With V trimmed by 2 bases and J by 5 bases, 6 bases remained unmatched. The germline gives CDR1 MNHEY, CDR2 SVGAGI. The CDR3 coding sequence is TGTGCCAGCAGTTACAACGACAGGGACAACAATGAGCAGTTCTTC. Its translation: CASSYNDRDNNEQFF.

The rearrangement uses TRBV14 and TRBJ2-7; 10 nucleotides line up with TRBD2. Germline trimming cut 5 bases from V and 5 bases from J; bases unmatched to any gene: 6. This CDR3 is built from 14 residues. The germline V gene encodes CDR1 SGHDN and CDR2 FVKESK. The CDR3 sequence: CASSGLAVLHEQYF. The CDR3 DNA is TGTGCCAGCAGCGGACTAGCGGTCCTCCACGAGCAGTACTTC.

This sequence joins TRBV29-1 and TRBJ2-7; TRBD2 aligns across 7 bases. The CDR3 has 14 residues. J lost 6 bases, V lost 3 bases, and 11 bases had no gene match. Germline V gene sequence: CDR1 SQVTM, CDR2 ANQGSEA. DNA of the CDR3: TGCAGCGTTGAGACGGTGAACCGGGGGGTCGAGCAGTACTTC. Protein product: CSVETVNRGVEQYF.

The CDR3 nucleotides read TGTGCCAGTAGATCCCGGGGACAGCAAGAGACCCAGTACTTC. This codes for CASRSRGQQETQYF. This chain uses TRBV19 with TRBJ2-5; TRBD1 matches 7 bases. Looked up from germline, CDR1 is LNHDA and CDR2 is SQIVND (reference sequence). Trimming cost V 6 bases and J 2 bases; bases outside gene matches: 6. The CDR3 runs to 14 residues. The entire variable domain, with the rest obtained from reference TRBV19 and TRBJ2-5, is as follows: DGGITQSPKYLFRKEGQNVTLSCEQNLNHDAMYWYRQDPGQGLRLIYYSQIVNDFQKGDIAEGYSVSREKKESFPLTVTSAQKNPTAFYLCASRSRGQQETQYFGPGTRLLVL.

This clone was observed a handful of times. The gene calls are TRBV27 and TRBJ1-5; the D gene is possibly TRBD1 (6 bases). Germline loops: CDR1 MNHEY, CDR2 SMNVEV (reference sequence). V lost 5 bases and J lost 7, with 27 bases in between. The CDR3 has 18 amino acids. The CDR3 sequence is CASSILVRGGPEEQPQHF. As DNA, the CDR3 is TGTGCCAGCAGTATACTGGTTAGGGGGGGTCCCGAGGAGCAGCCCCAGCATTTT.

The chain carries TRBV19 and TRBJ2-3; 8 nucleotides line up with TRBD2. Per the germline V gene, CDR1 is LNHDA and CDR2 is SQIVND (reference sequence). The CDR3 extends over 15 amino acids. Losses at the gene ends were 5 bases for V and 2 bases for J; bases not matched to a gene: 6. The chain's CDR3 is CASSSTSGLTDTQYF. The CDR3 DNA follows: TGTGCCAGTAGTTCAACTAGCGGCCTCACAGATACGCAGTATTTT.